These 27 T cell receptor beta chains were sequenced from one sample in a study of shared clonotypes between healthy human individuals. Assay used: immunoSEQ multiplex PCR; TCRdb lists only in-frame clones, some missing. The sample has more than 2 million clones, 90% to 95% seen once; the top ten hold 0.1% to 0.15%. Input material: naive CD4+ T cells sorted from blood. Subset noted: CD45RA+ positively selected. These receptors were taken from a man aged 18 to 29 in good health.

The chain uses TRBV11-2 and TRBJ2-1, with 8 positions matching TRBD1. This CDR3 spans 16 amino acids. The germline CDR1 and CDR2 sequences are SGHAT and FQNNGV. The trim removed 8 bases at V and 3 bases at J, leaving 12 bases unmatched. DNA of the CDR3: TGTGCCAGCGGATTCCGGACAGGGAACAACTACAATGAGCAGTTCTTC. The encoded protein is CASGFRTGNNYNEQFF.

As for this clone: Other nucleotide sequences from this sample produce the same CDR3. J is TRBJ2-1 and V is TRBV18; 8 positions match TRBD2. V shed 0 bases and J 7 bases; nucleotides not matched to a gene: 2. This CDR3 is 14 amino acids long. Germline lookup yields CDR1 KGHSH and CDR2 LQKENI. CDR3 residues: CASSPPASGNEQFF. The CDR3 DNA reads TGTGCCAGCTCACCACCGGCTAGCGGGAATGAGCAGTTCTTC.

Here the CDR3 DNA reads TGTGCCAGCAGAGGACACCTGAACACTGAAGCTTTCTTT. Translating gives CASRGHLNTEAFF. The rearrangement links TRBV25-1 to TRBJ1-1, with a weak D call TRBD1 (5 bases). With 6 bases removed from V and 0 bases from J, the gap between germline ends came to 8 bases. Germline assignment: CDR1 MGHDK and CDR2 SYGVNS. There are 13 residues in the CDR3.

The chain combines TRBV5-8 with TRBJ2-7; D gene unclear. The germline V gene has CDR1 SGHTS and CDR2 YDEGEE. Deletions cut 1 base from V and 1 base from J, with 6 bases between. There are 13 residues in the CDR3. As DNA, the CDR3 is TGTGCCAGCAGCTTGACAGAATCCTACGAGCAGTACTTC. This translates into CASSLTESYEQYF.

In DNA, the CDR3 is TGTGCCAGTAGTTTTGCCTATAATTCACCCCTCCACTTT. It specifies CASSFAYNSPLHF. The chain uses TRBV19 and TRBJ1-6, with unresolved D. Looked up from germline, CDR1 is LNHDA and CDR2 is SQIVND (reference sequence). The ends were cut back, 5 bases at V and 2 bases at J, with 4 bases in the middle. CDR3 length: 13 residues.

The count of this clone is one. This sequence joins TRBV27 and TRBJ2-5; 8 nucleotides match TRBD1. V lost 4 bases, J lost 5 bases, and 12 bases stayed unmatched. This CDR3 has 16 amino acids. Germline V CDR1 and CDR2: MNHEY, SMNVEV (reference sequence). The CDR3 DNA sequence: TGTGCCAGCAGTTCCCGGGCCGGACAGGGTACGGAGACCCAGTACTTC. Protein: CASSSRAGQGTETQYF.

For this clone: The sample has other DNA sequences that encode this CDR3 too. The chain employs TRBV18 and TRBJ2-7; tentatively, D is TRBD1 (6 bases). The CDR3 has 13 amino acids. In germline, CDR1 is KGHSH, CDR2 LQKENI. Trimming cost V 6 bases and J 1 base, with 10 bases left between them. CDR3 sequence (DNA): TGTGCCAGCTCCAGGGGTCCTTCCTACGAGCAGTACTTC. Translated, it gives CASSRGPSYEQYF.

This clone came up once. This specimen includes other DNA sequences encoding the same CDR3. V usage is TRBV5-4 and J usage is TRBJ2-7; 11 bases are shared with TRBD2. From germline, CDR1 is SGHNT and CDR2 YYREEE (reference sequence). This CDR3 contains 14 residues. The V gene end was trimmed by 0 bases and the J gene end by 6 bases; junction bases not matched to a gene: 2. As DNA, the CDR3 is TGTGCCAGCAGCTTGGAGCTAGCGGGGGGCGAGCAGTACTTC. This gives the protein CASSLELAGGEQYF.

The chain is built from TRBV9 and TRBJ1-1, with 9 bases that match TRBD1. In germline, CDR1 is SGDLS, CDR2 YYNGEE. CDR3 length equals 16 residues. V lost 4 bases, J lost 5 bases, and 12 bases stayed unmatched. CDR3 coding DNA: TGTGCCAGCAGCCGAAGAGCGGGACAGGGAGCGACTGAAGCTTTCTTT. It specifies CASSRRAGQGATEAFF.

The chain combines TRBV9 with TRBJ1-6; D unresolved. The germline CDR1 and CDR2 sequences are SGDLS and YYNGEE. Trimming shortened V by 0 bases and J by 6 bases, and 10 bases separated the two germline ends. This CDR3 has 15 amino acids. CDR3 loop: CASSVGGGSNSPLHF. As DNA, the CDR3 is TGTGCCAGCAGCGTAGGGGGAGGGAGTAATTCACCCCTCCACTTT.

The chain recombines TRBV30 with TRBJ1-3; D uncertain. V lost 6 bases, J lost 2 bases, and 11 bases lay in between. In germline, CDR1 is GTSNPN, CDR2 SVGIG (reference sequence). This CDR3 has 13 residues. CDR3 residues: CACQVDTGNTIYF. CDR3 sequence (DNA): TGTGCCTGCCAAGTAGACACTGGAAACACCATATATTTT.

The chain has TRBV7-9 and TRBJ2-2; D gene uncertain. The germline V gene has CDR1 SEHNR and CDR2 FQNEAQ (reference sequence). Trimming left V 1 base short and J 2 bases short, with 11 bases between. The CDR3 is 16 residues long. This chain's CDR3 is CASSLVFKDNTGELFF. The DNA of the CDR3 is TGTGCCAGCAGCTTAGTTTTCAAGGATAACACCGGGGAGCTGTTTTTT.

This sequence joins TRBV5-1 and TRBJ2-7; 9 bases fit TRBD1. Per germline, CDR1 SGHRS and CDR2 YFSETQ. The CDR3 is 13 amino acids. J was trimmed by 5 bases and V by 3 bases; bases with no gene match: 3. DNA of the CDR3: TGCGCCAGCAGCTGGGGGACAGGGAACGAGCAGTACTTC. Translation gives CASSWGTGNEQYF.

This clone came up once. The rearrangement links TRBV7-8 to TRBJ2-7, with D tentatively TRBD2 (6 bases). The CDR3 sequence is 17 residues long. V gave up 6 bases and J gave up 0 bases, with 21 bases separating them. The germline V gene has CDR1 SGHVS and CDR2 FQNEAQ. Here the CDR3 DNA reads TGTGCCAGCAGACTACACGGGGGTAGCGGCAACTCCTACGAGCAGTACTTC. Amino acids: CASRLHGGSGNSYEQYF.

On this clone: One end of the junction is discordant with germline, which a read error may explain. V gene TRBV2 combines with J gene TRBJ2-1; 14 nucleotides match TRBD2. Germline V gene data show CDR1 as SNHLY and CDR2 as FYNNEI. The CDR3 length is 12 residues. The CDR3 sequence: CASGTSGSFVLF. The CDR3 nucleotides are TGTGCCAGCGGGACTAGCGGGAGTTTTGTACTCTTC.

This clone was observed a single time. V and J are TRBV28 and TRBJ1-1; D might be TRBD1 (5 bases). Trimming removed 4 bases from V and 9 bases from J, with 12 bases in between. CDR1 is MDHEN and CDR2 is SYDVKM in the germline V gene. The CDR3 is 12 amino acids. CDR3 DNA sequence: TGTGCCAGCAGTTCGGGGACGGATAAAGCTTTCTTT. This sequence encodes CASSSGTDKAFF.

The rearrangement joins TRBV2 to TRBJ1-1, with 10 positions matching TRBD1. In germline, CDR1 is SNHLY, CDR2 FYNNEI. The V gene end was trimmed by 7 bases and the J gene end by 6 bases; junction bases not matched to a gene: 8. This CDR3 comprises 14 residues. The CDR3 here is CASIRDRGSSEAFF. CDR3 DNA sequence: TGTGCCAGCATCCGGGACAGGGGTTCTTCTGAAGCTTTCTTT.

The CDR3 region is CASSGQQGAHTGELFF. CDR3 nucleotide sequence: TGCGCCAGCAGCGGACAACAGGGGGCGCACACCGGGGAGCTGTTTTTT. The V call is TRBV5-1, the J call TRBJ2-2; 9 positions match TRBD1. V was clipped by 4 bases and J by 3 bases; unmatched bases: 7. CDR3 length: 16 amino acids. CDR1 is SGHRS and CDR2 is YFSETQ in the germline V gene.

This clone was found a few times. The chain combines TRBV28 with TRBJ1-6, with 8 positions matching TRBD1. Germline V gene data show CDR1 as MDHEN and CDR2 as SYDVKM. The CDR3 runs to 15 residues. J was trimmed by 5 bases and V by 3 bases; bases with no gene match: 3. In DNA form, the CDR3 reads TGTGCCAGCAGTTTCCCGGGACAGGATAATTCACCCCTCCACTTT. Its protein product is CASSFPGQDNSPLHF.

The genes are TRBV4-1 and TRBJ1-2; weak D call: TRBD1 (5 bases). CDR1 is MGHRA and CDR2 is YSYEKL in the germline V gene. This CDR3 has 15 amino acids. V lost 2 bases, J lost 5 bases, and 15 bases lay in between. The CDR3 nucleotides read TGCGCCAGCAGCCAATCCCGAGACAGCCTATATGGCTACACCTTC. It codes for CASSQSRDSLYGYTF.

A remark on this clone: Other nucleotide sequences in the sample specify the same CDR3. The chain has TRBV7-2 and TRBJ1-1; D is possibly TRBD1 (5 bases). Germline V lookup: CDR1 SGHTA, CDR2 FQGNSA. The CDR3 spans 13 residues. Between the trimmed V and J ends, which lost 1 base and 4 bases, there was a span of 7 bases. CDR3 region: CASSLVRGTEAFF. For the CDR3, the DNA is TGTGCCAGCAGCTTAGTGAGGGGCACTGAAGCTTTCTTT.

Worth noting for this clone: Other DNA sequences in this sample translate to the same CDR3. V and J are TRBV5-1 and TRBJ2-7; a possible D gene is TRBD1 (5 bases). The CDR3 length is 13 residues. The germline V and J ends were trimmed by 1 base and 3 bases, with 8 bases remaining between them. In germline, CDR1 is SGHRS, CDR2 YFSETQ. CDR3 residues: CASSLTDSYEQYF. The CDR3 DNA is TGCGCCAGCAGCTTGACCGACAGCTACGAGCAGTACTTC.

The J gene is TRBJ1-5, the V gene TRBV9, with unresolved D. Trimming shortened V by 4 bases and J by 3 bases, and 11 bases separated the two germline ends. CDR1 and CDR2 (germline): SGDLS, YYNGEE. The CDR3 has 14 residues. CDR3 residues: CASSRYGYNQPQHF. CDR3 nucleotide sequence: TGTGCCAGCAGCAGATATGGGTACAATCAGCCCCAGCATTTT. Variable domain in full (rest from reference TRBV9 and TRBJ1-5): DSGVTQTPKHLITATGQRVTLRCSPRSGDLSVYWYQQSLDQGLQFLIQYYNGEERAKGNILERFSAQQFPDLHSELNLSSLELGDSALYFCASSRYGYNQPQHFGDGTRLSIL.

This clone was recorded once. The V gene is TRBV7-2, the J gene TRBJ2-7, with 7 bases fitting TRBD1. J lost 2 bases, V lost 3 bases, and 7 bases had no gene match. The CDR3 sequence is 15 residues long. The V gene's germline CDR1 is SGHTA and CDR2 FQGNSA. The CDR3 DNA reads TGTGCCAGCAGCTTCCCGCCGGGACAGCCCTACGAGCAGTACTTC. Translated, it gives CASSFPPGQPYEQYF.

J is TRBJ2-7 and V is TRBV11-3; D uncertain. The CDR3 consists of 17 residues. V lost 4 bases and J lost 3, with 22 bases in between. CDR1 is SGHNT, CDR2 YENEEA, per germline. CDR3 coding DNA: TGTGCCAGCAGCTCCGTCCCCCCTCCCGGACGGAACTACGAGCAGTACTTC. Translated: CASSSVPPPGRNYEQYF.

The chain carries TRBV18 and TRBJ1-5; the match to TRBD1 covers 9 bases. Germline CDR1 reads KGHSH; CDR2 reads LQKENI. This CDR3 region has 16 residues. J was trimmed by 3 bases and V by 5 bases; bases with no gene match: 8. Here the CDR3 DNA reads TGTGCCAGCTCATTTCCCGACAGGGGGAACAATCAGCCCCAGCATTTT. Its translation is CASSFPDRGNNQPQHF.

Remarks on this clone: Relative to the germline gene, one junction end is altered; a read error may explain this. The chain recombines TRBV2 with TRBJ2-4; 9 bases match TRBD1. There are 12 residues in the CDR3. Germline V CDR1 and CDR2: SNHLY, FYNNEI. The CDR3 region is CASSEAGDRDLF. CDR3 nucleotides: TGTGCCAGCAGTGAAGCTGGGGACAGGGACTTATTC.